This TCR beta chain derives from a study of blood T cell repertoires in COVID-19. About the research overall: Sample material is recorded as cDNA or gDNA derived from T cells, B-cell-depleted T cells, or PBMCs.

Here immunoSEQ multiplex PCR was the method, and the copy in TCRdb shows in-frame clones only, minus some. The repertoire consists of under 200,000 clones, with less than 90% occurring once and the leading ten covering roughly 15%. Trimming stripped 6 bases from V and 3 bases from J, with 15 bases between. The CDR3 spans 15 residues. From germline, CDR1 is MNHEY and CDR2 SMNVEV (reference sequence). The sequence came from a woman aged 70-85 years with COVID-19, enrolled during active disease. Sequenced material: peripheral blood. This chain connects TRBV27 to TRBJ1-5; D unclear. The CDR3 DNA reads TGTGCCAGCAGCTCGGGAGGAACCAACAATCAGCCCCAGCATTTT. It translates to CASSSGGTNNQPQHF.